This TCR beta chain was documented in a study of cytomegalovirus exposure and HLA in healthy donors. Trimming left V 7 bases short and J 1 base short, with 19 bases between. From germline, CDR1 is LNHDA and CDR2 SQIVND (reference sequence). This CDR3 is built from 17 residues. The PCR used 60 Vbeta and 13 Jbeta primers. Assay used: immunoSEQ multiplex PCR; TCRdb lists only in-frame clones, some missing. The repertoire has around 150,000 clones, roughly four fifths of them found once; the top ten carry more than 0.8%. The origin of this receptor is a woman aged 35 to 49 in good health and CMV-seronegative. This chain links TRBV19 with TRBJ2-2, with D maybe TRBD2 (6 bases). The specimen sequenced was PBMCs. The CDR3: CASTLGRAGLNTGELFF. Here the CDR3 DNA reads TGTGCCAGTACCCTGGGCCGGGCGGGACTGAACACCGGGGAGCTGTTTTTT.